One sample yielded the 4 T cell receptor beta chains listed below, sequenced in a study of radiotherapy plus CTLA-4 blockade in lung cancer. Clones were read by immunoSEQ multiplex PCR, and TCRdb kept only the in-frame ones, dropping some. The sample shows roughly 120,000 clones, 81% of them seen only once. This sample comprised peripheral blood, obtained from a patient treated with radiotherapy plus ipilimumab. These TCRs come from a human donor with non-small cell lung cancer that progressed on radiotherapy plus ipilimumab. Some clones in this sample may be carry-over from other donors' samples.

The gene calls are TRBV4-3 and TRBJ1-1; D not resolved. The CDR3 has 15 amino acids. The V gene lost 1 base and the J gene lost 3 bases, with 12 bases spanning the gap. In germline, CDR1 is LGHNA, CDR2 YSLEER. This chain's CDR3 is CASSQVWSGDTEAFF. The CDR3 DNA follows: TGCGCCAGCAGCCAAGTTTGGAGTGGGGACACTGAAGCTTTCTTT.

CDR3 coding DNA: TGTGCCAGCAGCTTAGGGCAGGGACGCACAGATACGCAGTATTTT. Protein sequence: CASSLGQGRTDTQYF. The chain uses TRBV7-3 and TRBJ2-3; D possibly uses TRBD1 or TRBD2 (5 bases each). The ends were cut back, 2 bases at V and 1 base at J, with 10 bases in the middle. Looked up from germline, CDR1 is SGHTA and CDR2 is FQGTGA. The length of the CDR3 is 15 residues.

The V and J genes are TRBV25-1 and TRBJ1-6, with no clear D. The V gene's germline CDR1 is MGHDK and CDR2 SYGVNS. V was pared by 3 bases and J by 5 bases, with 17 bases between. The CDR3 has 17 amino acids. For the CDR3, the DNA is TGTGCCAGCAGTGATTACCCCTCGGGGTCTAATAATTCACCCCTCCACTTT. This codes for CASSDYPSGSNNSPLHF.

This rearrangement joins TRBV9 to TRBJ2-1, with 10 bases matching TRBD2. The V segment lost 4 bases and the J segment 9 bases; nucleotides outside the gene matches: 13. The germline V gene encodes CDR1 SGDLS and CDR2 YYNGEE. There are 16 residues in the CDR3. CDR3 sequence reads: CASSPRGSGGLLEQFF. The DNA of the CDR3 is TGTGCCAGCAGCCCTAGGGGTAGCGGGGGGCTGCTTGAGCAGTTCTTC.